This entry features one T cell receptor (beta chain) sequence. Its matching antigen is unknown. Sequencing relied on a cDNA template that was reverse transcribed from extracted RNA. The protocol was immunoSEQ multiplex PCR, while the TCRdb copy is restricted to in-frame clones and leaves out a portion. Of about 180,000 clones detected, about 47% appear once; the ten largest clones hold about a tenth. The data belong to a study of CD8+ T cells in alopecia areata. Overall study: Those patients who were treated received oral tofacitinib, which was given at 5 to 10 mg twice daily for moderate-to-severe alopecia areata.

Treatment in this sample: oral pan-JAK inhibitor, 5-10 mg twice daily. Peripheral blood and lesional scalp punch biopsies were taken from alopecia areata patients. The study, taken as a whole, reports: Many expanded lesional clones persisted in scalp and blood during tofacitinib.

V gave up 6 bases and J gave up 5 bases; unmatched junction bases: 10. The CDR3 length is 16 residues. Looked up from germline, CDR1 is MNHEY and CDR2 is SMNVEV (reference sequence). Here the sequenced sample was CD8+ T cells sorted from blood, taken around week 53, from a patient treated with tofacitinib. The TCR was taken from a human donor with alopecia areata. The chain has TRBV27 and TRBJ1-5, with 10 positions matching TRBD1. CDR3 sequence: CASSPDRDRGYQPQHF. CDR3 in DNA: TGTGCCAGCAGCCCCGACCGGGACAGGGGCTATCAGCCCCAGCATTTT.